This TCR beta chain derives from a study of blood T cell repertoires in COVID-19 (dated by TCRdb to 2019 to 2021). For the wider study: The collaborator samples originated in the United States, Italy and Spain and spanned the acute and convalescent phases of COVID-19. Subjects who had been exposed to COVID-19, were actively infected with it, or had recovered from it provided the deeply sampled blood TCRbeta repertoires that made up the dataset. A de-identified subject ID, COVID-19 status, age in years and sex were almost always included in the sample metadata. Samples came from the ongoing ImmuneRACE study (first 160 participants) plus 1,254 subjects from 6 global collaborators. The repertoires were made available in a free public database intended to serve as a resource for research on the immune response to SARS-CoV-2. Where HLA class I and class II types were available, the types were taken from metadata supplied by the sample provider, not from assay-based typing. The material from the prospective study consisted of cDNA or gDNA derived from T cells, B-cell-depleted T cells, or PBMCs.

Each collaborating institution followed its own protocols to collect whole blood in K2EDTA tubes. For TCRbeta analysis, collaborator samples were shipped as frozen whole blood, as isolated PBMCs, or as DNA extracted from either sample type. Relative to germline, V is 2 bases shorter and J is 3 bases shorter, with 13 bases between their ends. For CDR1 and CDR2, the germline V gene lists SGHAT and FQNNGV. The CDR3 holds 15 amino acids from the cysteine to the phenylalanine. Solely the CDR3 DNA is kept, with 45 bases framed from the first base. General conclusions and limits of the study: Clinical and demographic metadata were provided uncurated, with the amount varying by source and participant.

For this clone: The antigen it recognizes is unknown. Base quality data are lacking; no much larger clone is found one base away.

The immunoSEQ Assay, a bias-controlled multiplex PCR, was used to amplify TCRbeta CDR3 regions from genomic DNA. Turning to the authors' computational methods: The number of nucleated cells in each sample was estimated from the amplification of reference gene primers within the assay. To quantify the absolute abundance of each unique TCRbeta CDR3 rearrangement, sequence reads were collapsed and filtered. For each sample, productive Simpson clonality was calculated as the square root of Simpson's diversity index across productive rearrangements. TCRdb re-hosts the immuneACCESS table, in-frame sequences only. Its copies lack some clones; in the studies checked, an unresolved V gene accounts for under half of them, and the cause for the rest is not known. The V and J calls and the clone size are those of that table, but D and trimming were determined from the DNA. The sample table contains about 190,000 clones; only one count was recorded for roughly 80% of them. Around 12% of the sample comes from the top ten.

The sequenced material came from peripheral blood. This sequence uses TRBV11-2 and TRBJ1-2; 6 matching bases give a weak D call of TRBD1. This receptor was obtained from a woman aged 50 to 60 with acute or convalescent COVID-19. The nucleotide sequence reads TGTGCCAGCAGCTTAAGCCAGGACAGAGACTATGGCTACACCTTC. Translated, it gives CASSLSQDRDYGYTF.